This T cell receptor beta chain was obtained from a study of T cell changes during pregnancy in multiple sclerosis. Assay used: immunoSEQ multiplex PCR; TCRdb lists only in-frame clones, some missing. The top ten hold about 0.4% of the sample, which has around 68,000 clones, 75% to 95% seen once. The germline CDR1 and CDR2 sequences are SNHLY and FYNNEI. Trimming shortened V by 8 bases and J by 7 bases, and 15 bases separated the two germline ends. The CDR3 is 13 amino acids. This sequence was found in a female donor with multiple sclerosis, enrolled in a pregnancy study. The material sequenced was CD4+ T cells from peripheral blood mononuclear cells, taken before pregnancy. The J gene is TRBJ1-5, the V gene TRBV2, with D possibly being TRBD1 (5 bases). CDR3 loop: CASRRGGAQPQHF. The CDR3 DNA sequence: TGTGCCAGCCGACGTGGTGGGGCGCAGCCCCAGCATTTT.